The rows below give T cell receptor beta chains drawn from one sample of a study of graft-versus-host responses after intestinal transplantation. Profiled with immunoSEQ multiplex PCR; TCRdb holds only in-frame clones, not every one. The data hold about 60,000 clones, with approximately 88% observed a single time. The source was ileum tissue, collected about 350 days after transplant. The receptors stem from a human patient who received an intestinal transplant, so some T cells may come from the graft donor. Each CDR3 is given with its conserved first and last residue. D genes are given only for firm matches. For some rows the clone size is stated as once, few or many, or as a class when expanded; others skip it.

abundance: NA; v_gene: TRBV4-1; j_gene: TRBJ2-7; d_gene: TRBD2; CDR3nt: TGCGCCAGCAGCCAAGGGAGCGGGGGGCTCTACGAGCAGTACTTC; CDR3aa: CASSQGSGGLYEQYF
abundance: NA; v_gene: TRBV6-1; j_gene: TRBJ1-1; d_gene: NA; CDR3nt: TGTGCCAGCTTTAATGGTGAAGCTTTCTTT; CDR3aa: CASFNGEAFF
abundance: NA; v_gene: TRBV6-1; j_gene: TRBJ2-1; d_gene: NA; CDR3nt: TGTGCCAGCAGTGAAGCAGAGGGAGAGTCCTACAATGAGCAGTTCTTC; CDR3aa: CASSEAEGESYNEQFF
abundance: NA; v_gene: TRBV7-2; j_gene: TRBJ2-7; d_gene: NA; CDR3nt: TGTGCCAGCAGCTTAAAGCCGAGGGACAACGAGCAGTACTTC; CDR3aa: CASSLKPRDNEQYF
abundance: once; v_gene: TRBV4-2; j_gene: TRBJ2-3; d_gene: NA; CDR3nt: TGTGCCAGCAGCCAAGAGTGGGGCCGCGATACGCAGTATTTT; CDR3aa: CASSQEWGRDTQYF
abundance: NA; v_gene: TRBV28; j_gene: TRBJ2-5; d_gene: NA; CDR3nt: TGTGCCAGCAGCGGTAACTCAAAGACCCAGTACTTC; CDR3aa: CASSGNSKTQYF
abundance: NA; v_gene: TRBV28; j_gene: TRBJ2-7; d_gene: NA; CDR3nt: TGTGCCAGCAGTTTTGAGTGGGATGCGTACGAGCAGTACTTC; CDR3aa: CASSFEWDAYEQYF
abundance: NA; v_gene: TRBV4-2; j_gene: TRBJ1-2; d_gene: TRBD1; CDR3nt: TGTGCCAGCAGCCAGGACAGGGTTTATGGCTACACCTTC; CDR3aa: CASSQDRVYGYTF
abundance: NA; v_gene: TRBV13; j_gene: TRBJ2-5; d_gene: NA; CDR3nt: TGTGCCAGCAGCGCATCCGGGACTTTCCAAGAGACCCAGTACTTC; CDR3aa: CASSASGTFQETQYF
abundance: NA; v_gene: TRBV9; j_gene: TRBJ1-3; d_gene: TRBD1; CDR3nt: TGTGCCAGCAGCAACCCTACAGGGGTCTCTGGAAACACCATATATTTT; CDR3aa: CASSNPTGVSGNTIYF
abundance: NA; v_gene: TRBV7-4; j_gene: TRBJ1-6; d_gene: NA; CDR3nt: TGTGCCAGCAGCTTCCGGGGACCCAACGAACCCCTCCACTTT; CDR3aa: CASSFRGPNEPLHF
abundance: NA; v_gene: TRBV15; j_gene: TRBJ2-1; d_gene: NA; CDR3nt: TGTGCCACCAGCAGGGACAGTTACAATGAGCAGTTCTTC; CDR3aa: CATSRDSYNEQFF
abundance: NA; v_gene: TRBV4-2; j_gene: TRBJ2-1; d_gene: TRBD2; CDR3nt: TGTGCCAGCAGCCAAGATGGGGCGGGGGGAAGGAGAGAGCAGTTCTTC; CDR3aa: CASSQDGAGGRREQFF
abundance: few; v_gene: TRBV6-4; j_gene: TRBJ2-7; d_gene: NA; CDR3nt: TGTGCCAGCAGTTCAAGGGATCTTAGGTCCTACGAGCAGTACTTC; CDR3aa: CASSSRDLRSYEQYF
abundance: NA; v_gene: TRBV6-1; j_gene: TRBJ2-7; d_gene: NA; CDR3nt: TGTGCCAGCAGTGAAGGGGTCTTCGCGGACCGTCCCTACGAGCAGTACTTC; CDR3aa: CASSEGVFADRPYEQYF
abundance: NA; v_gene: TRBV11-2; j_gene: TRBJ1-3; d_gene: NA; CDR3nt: TGTGCCAGCACCAGACACCCGACTGGGGGAAACACCATATATTTT; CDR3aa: CASTRHPTGGNTIYF
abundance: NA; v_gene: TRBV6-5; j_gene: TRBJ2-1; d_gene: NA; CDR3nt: TGTGCCAGCAGTTCCCTGACAGGCTTCGGGGAGTTCTTC; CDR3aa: CASSSLTGFGEFF
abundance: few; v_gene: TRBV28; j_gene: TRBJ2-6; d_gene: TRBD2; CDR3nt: TGTGCCAGCAGTGGGACTAGCGGGAGTTCTGGGGCCAACGTCCTGACTTTC; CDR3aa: CASSGTSGSSGANVLTF
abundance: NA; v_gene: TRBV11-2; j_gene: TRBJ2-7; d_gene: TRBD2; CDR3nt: TGTGCCAGCAGCTTGATGGCAGCGGGAGCAGGGGAGCAGTACTTC; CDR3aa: CASSLMAAGAGEQYF
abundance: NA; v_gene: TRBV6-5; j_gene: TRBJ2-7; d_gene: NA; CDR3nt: TGTGCCAGCAGTTCCGGGACTGGCTACGAGCAGTACTTC; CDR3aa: CASSSGTGYEQYF
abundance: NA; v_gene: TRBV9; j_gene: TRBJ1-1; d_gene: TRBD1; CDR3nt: TGTGCCAGCAGCGCACCCTCCGACAGGGCCATGAACACTGAAGCTTTCTTT; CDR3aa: CASSAPSDRAMNTEAFF
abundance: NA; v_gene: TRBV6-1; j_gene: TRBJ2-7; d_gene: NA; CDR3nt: TGTGCCAGCAGTAACACTAGTCCATCCTACGAGCAGTACTTC; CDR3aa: CASSNTSPSYEQYF
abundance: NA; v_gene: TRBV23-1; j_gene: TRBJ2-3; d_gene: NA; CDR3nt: TGCGCCAGCAGTCAACTACCCCCGACAGTATTCGGCACAGATACGCAGTATTTT; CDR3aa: CASSQLPPTVFGTDTQYF
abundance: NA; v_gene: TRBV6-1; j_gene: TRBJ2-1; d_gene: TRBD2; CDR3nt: TGTGCCAGCGATGGGACTAGCTCCTGCAATGAGCAGTTCTTC; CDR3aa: CASDGTSSCNEQFF
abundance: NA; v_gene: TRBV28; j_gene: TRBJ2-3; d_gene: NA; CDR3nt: TGTGCCAGCAGTTTGCTATCTAGCACAGATACGCAGTATTTT; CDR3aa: CASSLLSSTDTQYF
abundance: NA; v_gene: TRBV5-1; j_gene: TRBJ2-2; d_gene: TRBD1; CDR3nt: TGCGCCAGCAGCGCCTCACAGGGGGCTTCAGTTGCGCTGTTTTTT; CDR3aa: CASSASQGASVALFF
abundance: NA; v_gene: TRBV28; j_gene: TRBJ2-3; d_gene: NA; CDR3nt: TGTGCCAGCAGTTTAATTCGGGGATTTGAAGATACGCAGTATTTT; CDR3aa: CASSLIRGFEDTQYF
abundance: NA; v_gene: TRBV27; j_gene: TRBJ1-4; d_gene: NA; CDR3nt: TGTGCCAGCAGTTTAATCGGCAAAAATGAAAAACTGTTTTTT; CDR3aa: CASSLIGKNEKLFF
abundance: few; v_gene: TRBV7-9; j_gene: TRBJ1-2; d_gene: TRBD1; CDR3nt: TGTGCCAGCAGCTTAGCGTTGGCGGACAGGGGCTATGGCTACACCTTC; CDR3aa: CASSLALADRGYGYTF
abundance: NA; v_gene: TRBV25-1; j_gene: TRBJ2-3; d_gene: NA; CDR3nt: TGTGCCAGCAGTGACCTACAGGTCACAGATACGCAGTATTTT; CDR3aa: CASSDLQVTDTQYF
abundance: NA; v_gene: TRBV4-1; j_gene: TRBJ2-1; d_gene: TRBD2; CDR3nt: TGCGCCAGCAGCCAAGATGGGGTGCGGGAGTCCTACAATGAGCAGTTCTTC; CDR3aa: CASSQDGVRESYNEQFF
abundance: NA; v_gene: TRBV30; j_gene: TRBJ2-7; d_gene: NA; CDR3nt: TGTGCCTGGAGTGTTGTAATCCACTACGAGCAGTACTTC; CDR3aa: CAWSVVIHYEQYF
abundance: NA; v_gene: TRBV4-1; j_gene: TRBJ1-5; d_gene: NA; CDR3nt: TGCGCCAGCAGCCAAGGGGGCAGGGGAAATCAGCCCCAGCATTTT; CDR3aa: CASSQGGRGNQPQHF
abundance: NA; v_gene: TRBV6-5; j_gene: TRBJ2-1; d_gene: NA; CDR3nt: TGTGCCAGCATATCATCCGGTGAGCAGTTCTTC; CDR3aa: CASISSGEQFF
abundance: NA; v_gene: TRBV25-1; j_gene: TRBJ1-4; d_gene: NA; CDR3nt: TGTGCCAGCAGTGAATATTTTCCGAGGTCAGGACATGAAAAACTGTTTTTT; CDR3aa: CASSEYFPRSGHEKLFF
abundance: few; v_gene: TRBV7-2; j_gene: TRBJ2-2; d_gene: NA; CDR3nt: TGTGCCAGCAGCTTATCCTTTCTCACCGGGGAGCTGTTTTTT; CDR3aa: CASSLSFLTGELFF
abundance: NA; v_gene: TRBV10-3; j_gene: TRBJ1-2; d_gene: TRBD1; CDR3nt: TGTGCCATCAGGACTGTCGGACAGGCCCATCACCGAGGCGATGGCTACACCTTC; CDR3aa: CAIRTVGQAHHRGDGYTF
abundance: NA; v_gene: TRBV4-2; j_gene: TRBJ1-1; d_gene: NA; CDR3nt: TGTGCCAGCAGCCAAACGGGGATGAACACTGAAGCTTTCTTT; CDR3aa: CASSQTGMNTEAFF
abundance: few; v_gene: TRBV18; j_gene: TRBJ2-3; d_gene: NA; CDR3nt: TGTGCCAGCTCACCATCAGCGACAGATACGCAGTATTTT; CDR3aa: CASSPSATDTQYF
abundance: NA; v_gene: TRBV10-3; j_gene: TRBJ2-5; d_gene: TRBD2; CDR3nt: TGTGCCATCAGTCGGCAGCGGGGGAAGACCCAGTACTTC; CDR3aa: CAISRQRGKTQYF
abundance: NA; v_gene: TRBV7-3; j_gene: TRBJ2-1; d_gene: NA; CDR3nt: TGTGCCATTCAAGCAGTTTACAATGAGCAGTTCTTC; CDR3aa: CAIQAVYNEQFF
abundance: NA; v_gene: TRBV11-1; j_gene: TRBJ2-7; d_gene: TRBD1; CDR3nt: TGTGCCAGCAGCTTAGAACAGGGGGCATACGAGCAGTACTTC; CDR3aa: CASSLEQGAYEQYF
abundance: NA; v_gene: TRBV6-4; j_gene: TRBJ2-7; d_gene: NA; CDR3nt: TGTGCCAGCACCCCCCGTTGTTCGGGCTCCGAGCAGTACTTC; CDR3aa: CASTPRCSGSEQYF
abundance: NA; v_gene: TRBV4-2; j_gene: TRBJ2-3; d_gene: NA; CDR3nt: TGTGCCAGCAGCCAGGGCGTGGGCACAGATACGCAGTATTTT; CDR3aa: CASSQGVGTDTQYF
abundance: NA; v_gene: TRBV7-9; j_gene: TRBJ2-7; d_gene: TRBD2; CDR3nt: TGTGCCAGCAGCTTAGGGACTAGCGGGAGTGACGAGCAGTACTTC; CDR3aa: CASSLGTSGSDEQYF
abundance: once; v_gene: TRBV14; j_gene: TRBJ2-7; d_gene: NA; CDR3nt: TGTGCCAGCAGCCTGCGGGACAGCGCAACCTACGAGCAGTACTTC; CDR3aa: CASSLRDSATYEQYF
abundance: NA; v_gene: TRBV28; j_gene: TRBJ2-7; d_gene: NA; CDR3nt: TGTGCCAGCAGTTCGCCTGGGGACACGTACGAGCAGTACTTC; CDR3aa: CASSSPGDTYEQYF
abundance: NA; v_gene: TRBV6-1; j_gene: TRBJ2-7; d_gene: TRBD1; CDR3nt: TGTGCCAGCAGTGAAGAGGGGGCGAGCTCCTACGAGCAGTACTTC; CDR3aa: CASSEEGASSYEQYF
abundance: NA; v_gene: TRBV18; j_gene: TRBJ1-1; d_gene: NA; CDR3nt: TGTGCCAGCTCACCGACATCACTTCAGGGGATGAACACTGAAGCTTTCTTT; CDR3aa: CASSPTSLQGMNTEAFF
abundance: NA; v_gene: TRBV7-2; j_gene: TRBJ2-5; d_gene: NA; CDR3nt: TGTGCCAGCAGCCCGAACCTCCAAGAGACCCAGTACTTC; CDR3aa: CASSPNLQETQYF
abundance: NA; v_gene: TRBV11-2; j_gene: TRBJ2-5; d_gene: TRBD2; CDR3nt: TGTGCCAGCAGCTTCTATAGCGGGGGGGCTTGGGAGACCCAGTACTTC; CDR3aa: CASSFYSGGAWETQYF
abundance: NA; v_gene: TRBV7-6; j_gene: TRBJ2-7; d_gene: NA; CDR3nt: TGTGCCAGCAGCTTAGTTTTGGGGGAGTTCCACGAGCAGTACTTC; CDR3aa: CASSLVLGEFHEQYF
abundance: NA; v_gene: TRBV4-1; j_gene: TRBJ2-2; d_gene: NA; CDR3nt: TGCGCCAGCAGCCCATTGACCGTGGCCGGGGAGCTGTTTTTT; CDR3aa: CASSPLTVAGELFF
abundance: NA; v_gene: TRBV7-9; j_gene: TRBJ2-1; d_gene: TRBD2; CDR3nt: TGTGCCAGCAGCTTAGACCGGACTAGCCTCTCCTACAATGAGCAGTTCTTC; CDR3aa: CASSLDRTSLSYNEQFF
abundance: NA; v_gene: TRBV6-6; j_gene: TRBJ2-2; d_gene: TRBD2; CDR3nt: TGTGCCAGCGGCAGCCCCGGGGGGGCGGCCGGGGAGCTGTTTTTT; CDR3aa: CASGSPGGAAGELFF